Presented here are 15 T cell receptor beta chains from one specimen sequenced in a study of shared clonotypes between healthy human individuals. Profiled with immunoSEQ multiplex PCR; TCRdb holds only in-frame clones, not every one. The sample has some 2.3 million clones; approximately 95% are singletons. Sequencing input: naive CD4+ T cells from PBMCs. The subset here: CD45RA+ positively selected. The source is a man between 18 and 29 years old in good health. Some clones in this sample may be carry-over from other donors' samples.

Only one count was recorded for this clone. J is TRBJ2-1 and V is TRBV5-4; D is unclear. Germline lookup yields CDR1 SGHNT and CDR2 YYREEE (reference sequence). The CDR3 covers 13 residues. Trimming removed 4 bases from V and 4 bases from J, with 9 bases in between. For the CDR3, the DNA is TGTGCCAGCAGCACAACAGTTTACAATGAGCAGTTCTTC. Protein: CASSTTVYNEQFF.

This sequence joins TRBV4-2 and TRBJ2-1; the D is unclear. This CDR3 is 15 amino acids long. Germline V gene data show CDR1 as LGHNA and CDR2 as YNFKEQ. The V gene lost 4 bases and the J gene lost 0 bases, with 10 bases spanning the gap. As DNA, the CDR3 is TGTGCCAGCAGCCCCGCAGCGTACTCCTACAATGAGCAGTTCTTC. Translating gives CASSPAAYSYNEQFF.

The chain uses TRBV5-1 and TRBJ2-2; the D is unclear. V lost 4 bases and J 13 bases, leaving 20 bases between the germline ends. CDR3 length: 14 amino acids. Germline V gives CDR1 SGHRS, CDR2 YFSETQ. CDR3 nucleotide sequence: TGCGCCAGCAGCCCCGGCGCGTTTCCTCCGACGCTGTTTTTT. It specifies CASSPGAFPPTLFF.

The chain employs TRBV7-9 and TRBJ2-7, with D maybe TRBD2 (5 bases). The V and J ends lost 4 bases and 3 bases respectively, with 16 bases between them. Germline values: CDR1 SEHNR, CDR2 FQNEAQ (reference sequence). The CDR3 spans 15 residues. CDR3 amino acids: CASSSFRGTNYEQYF. CDR3 coding DNA: TGTGCCAGCAGCTCCTTCCGGGGAACTAACTACGAGCAGTACTTC.

V and J are TRBV27 and TRBJ2-7; TRBD1 agrees at 11 bases. The ends lost 7 bases at V and 7 bases at J; junction bases unmatched: 9. This CDR3 is 14 amino acids long. Germline-derived CDR1 and CDR2 are MNHEY and SMNVEV (reference sequence). CDR3 protein: CASNSPGTGGEQYF. In DNA form, the CDR3 reads TGTGCCAGCAATTCACCCGGGACAGGGGGTGAGCAGTACTTC.

This rearrangement joins TRBV27 to TRBJ1-4; D uncertain. V was shortened by 5 bases and J by 6 bases, with 7 bases between the two germline ends. Germline lookup yields CDR1 MNHEY and CDR2 SMNVEV (reference sequence). There are 12 residues in the CDR3. This chain's CDR3 is CASSPPDEKLFF. The CDR3 DNA reads as TGTGCCAGCAGTCCACCCGATGAAAAACTGTTTTTT.

This clone was counted between two and nine times. The rearrangement links TRBV10-1 to TRBJ2-5, with 9 bases matching TRBD2. The CDR3 is made up of 15 amino acids. The ends lost 0 bases at V and 2 bases at J; junction bases unmatched: 1. Germline V gene data show CDR1 as WNHNN and CDR2 as SYGVQD (reference sequence). The CDR3 reads CASSESTSGQETQYF. The CDR3 DNA sequence: TGCGCCAGCAGTGAGTCGACTAGCGGACAAGAGACCCAGTACTTC.

A note on this clone: The identical CDR3 is also encoded by other nucleotide sequences in the sample. The rearrangement links TRBV18 to TRBJ2-5; unclear D gene. The germline V and J ends were trimmed by 2 bases and 5 bases, with 3 bases remaining between them. CDR1 KGHSH and CDR2 LQKENI come from the germline V gene. This CDR3 has 11 residues. CDR3 DNA sequence: TGTGCCAGCTCACCAGGGGAGACCCAGTACTTC. This codes for CASSPGETQYF.

This sequence joins TRBV5-8 and TRBJ1-1; a possible D gene is TRBD1 (5 bases). This CDR3 is built from 17 residues. The V and J ends lost 0 bases and 4 bases respectively, with 19 bases between them. Germline assignment: CDR1 SGHTS and CDR2 YDEGEE. In DNA, the CDR3 is TGTGCCAGCAGCTTGGCCCTGAGGGGCCCCCGGGGCACTGAAGCTTTCTTT. Encoded protein: CASSLALRGPRGTEAFF.

The J gene is TRBJ1-2, the V gene TRBV30; D ambiguous. This CDR3 has 12 residues. The germline V gene has CDR1 GTSNPN and CDR2 SVGIG (reference sequence). V was clipped by 1 base and J by 7 bases, with 10 bases between them. CDR3 sequence reads: CAWSGSGSGYTF. The CDR3 coding sequence is TGTGCCTGGAGTGGTTCGGGGTCTGGCTACACCTTC.

This clone has only one observation. This chain links TRBV5-4 with TRBJ1-3; D remains unclear. The CDR3 spans 12 residues. V lost 4 bases and J 4 bases, leaving 6 bases between the germline ends. Germline V gives CDR1 SGHNT, CDR2 YYREEE (reference sequence). The CDR3 bases are TGTGCCAGCAGCGTGCGGGGAAACACCATATATTTT. Encoded protein: CASSVRGNTIYF.

The V gene is TRBV5-1, the J gene TRBJ2-3, with 10 bases fitting TRBD2. CDR3 size: 18 residues. V was clipped by 3 bases and J by 4 bases; unmatched bases: 14. Germline lookup yields CDR1 SGHRS and CDR2 YFSETQ. This CDR3 is CASSWSIRGAGGSDTQYF. As DNA, the CDR3 is TGCGCCAGCAGCTGGTCAATTCGGGGAGCGGGAGGGTCAGATACGCAGTATTTT.

V usage is TRBV10-3 and J usage is TRBJ1-5; the D is unclear. CDR1 is ENHRY and CDR2 is SYGVKD in the germline V gene. CDR3 length equals 15 residues. With 0 bases removed from V and 3 bases from J, the gap between germline ends came to 9 bases. This chain's CDR3 is CAISESEGYNQPQHF. The CDR3 DNA reads TGTGCCATCAGTGAGTCGGAAGGGTACAATCAGCCCCAGCATTTT.

This chain links TRBV11-2 with TRBJ2-1; TRBD2 aligns across 7 bases. Germline CDR1 and CDR2: SGHAT and FQNNGV. CDR3 length: 17 amino acids. V gave up 5 bases and J gave up 5 bases; unmatched junction bases: 15. In nucleotides, the CDR3 is TGTGCCAGCAGCCCCCCACTCCGGGGAACTAGCGACAATGAGCAGTTCTTC. This codes for CASSPPLRGTSDNEQFF.

As concerns this clone: Other nucleotide sequences in the sample specify the same CDR3. The chain joins TRBV5-1 to TRBJ1-5; D is perhaps TRBD1 (6 bases). Per germline, CDR1 SGHRS and CDR2 YFSETQ. Trimming left V 4 bases short and J 1 base short, with 12 bases between. The CDR3 sequence is 15 residues long. CDR3 amino acids: CASSPEGGSNQPQHF. The CDR3 DNA reads as TGCGCCAGCAGCCCGGAGGGGGGGAGCAATCAGCCCCAGCATTTT.